This TCR beta chain was identified in a study of beta chain features in type 1 diabetes. Overall study findings and caveats: Patients showed naive, central memory and Treg TCRB repertoires that appeared more similar than those of healthy donors.

Investigators reverse transcribed all isolated RNA, so they sequenced expressed TCRB transcripts. TCRdb's table, derived via immunoSEQ multiplex PCR, lists solely in-frame clones and lacks some. The sample consists of 900,000 or so clones, roughly a sixth of them appearing once. This clone was observed a few times. The antigen is unknown. V dropped 7 bases and J dropped 4 bases, with 11 bases sitting between them. Germline V gene data show CDR1 as SNHLY and CDR2 as FYNNEI. The CDR3 totals 13 residues. A CD45RO/CCR7/CD25/CD127/CD95/CD27 panel sorted naive, central memory, regulatory and stem cell-like memory CD4+ cells.

The material sequenced was naive CD4+ T cells from blood. The origin of this receptor is a woman aged 18-35 years in good health. The chain employs TRBV2 and TRBJ2-1; D not resolved. CDR3 coding DNA: TGTGCCAGCACCGACGATGGTTACAATGAGCAGTTCTTC. Translated, it gives CASTDDGYNEQFF. Supplemented by reference TRBV2 and TRBJ2-1, the full variable domain reads EPEVTQTPSHQVTQMGQEVILRCVPISNHLYFYWYRQILGQKVEFLVSFYNNEISEKSEIFDDQFSVERPDGSNFTLKIRSTKLEDSAMYFCASTDDGYNEQFFGPGTRLTVL.